This T cell receptor beta chain came from a study of T cell responses to AZD1222 COVID-19 vaccine. The CDR3 runs 16 residues. Trimming shortened V by 4 bases and J by 2 bases, and 15 bases separated the two germline ends. Germline V gene sequence: CDR1 ENHRY, CDR2 SYGVKD. TCRdb's copy holds only in-frame clones and misses some; the assay was immunoSEQ multiplex PCR. The sample has 99,000 or so clones; around 89% are singletons. Study-wide results and caveats: Baseline seropositivity characterized only a handful of AZD1222 recipients.

With regard to this clone: The antigen is undetermined.

The V gene is TRBV10-3, the J gene TRBJ2-1; tentatively, D is TRBD2 (6 bases). This receptor was identified in an adult in good health. Sequencing used peripheral blood, obtained on day 0 of AZD1222 vaccination. The DNA of the CDR3 is TGTGCCATCAGTGTCGGAGGGGCGGTCACCTACAATGAGCAGTTCTTC. Its protein is CAISVGGAVTYNEQFF.